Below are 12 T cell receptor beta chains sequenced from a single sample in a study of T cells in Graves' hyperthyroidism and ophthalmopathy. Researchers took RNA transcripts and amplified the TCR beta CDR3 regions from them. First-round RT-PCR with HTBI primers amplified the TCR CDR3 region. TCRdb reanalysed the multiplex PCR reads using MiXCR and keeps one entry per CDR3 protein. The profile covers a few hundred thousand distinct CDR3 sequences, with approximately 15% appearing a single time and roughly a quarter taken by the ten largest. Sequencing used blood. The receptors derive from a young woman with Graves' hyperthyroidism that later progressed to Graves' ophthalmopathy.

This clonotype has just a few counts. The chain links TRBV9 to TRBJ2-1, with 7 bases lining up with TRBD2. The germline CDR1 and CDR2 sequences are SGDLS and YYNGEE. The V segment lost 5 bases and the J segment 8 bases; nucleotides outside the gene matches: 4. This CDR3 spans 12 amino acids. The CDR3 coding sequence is TGTGCCAGCAGGGGGACTAAAGATGAGCAGTTCTTC. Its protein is CASRGTKDEQFF.

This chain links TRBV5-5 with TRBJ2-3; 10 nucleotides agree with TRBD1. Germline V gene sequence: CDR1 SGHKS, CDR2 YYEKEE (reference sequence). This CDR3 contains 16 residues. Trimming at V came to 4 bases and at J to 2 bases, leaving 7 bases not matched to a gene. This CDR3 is CASSPTGTGATDTQYF. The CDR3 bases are TGTGCCAGCAGCCCTACCGGGACAGGGGCCACAGATACGCAGTATTTT.

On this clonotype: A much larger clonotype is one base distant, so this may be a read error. The CDR3 spells CGVEDQGSSYEQYF. CDR3 nucleotide sequence: TGCGGCGTTGAAGATCAGGGCAGCTCCTACGAGCAGTACTTC. The J gene is TRBJ2-7, the V gene TRBV29-1; D possibly corresponds to TRBD1 (5 bases). The germline CDR1 and CDR2 sequences are SQVTM and ANQGSEA. The CDR3 consists of 14 residues.

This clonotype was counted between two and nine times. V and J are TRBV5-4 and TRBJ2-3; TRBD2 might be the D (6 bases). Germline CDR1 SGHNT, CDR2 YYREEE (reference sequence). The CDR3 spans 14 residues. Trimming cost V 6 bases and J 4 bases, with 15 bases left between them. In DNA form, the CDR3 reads TGTGCCAGCAAGAAGGAGGGTGGGGCAGATACGCAGTATTTT. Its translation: CASKKEGGADTQYF.

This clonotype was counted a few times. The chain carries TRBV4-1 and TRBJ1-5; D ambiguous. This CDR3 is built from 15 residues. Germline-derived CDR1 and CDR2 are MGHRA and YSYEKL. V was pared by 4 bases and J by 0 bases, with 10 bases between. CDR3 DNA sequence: TGCGCCAGCAGCCGAGGTGTTGATAGCAATCAGCCCCAGCATTTT. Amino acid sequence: CASSRGVDSNQPQHF.

For the CDR3, the DNA is TGTGCCAGCAGCGTAGCGGGCGGGAGCGGGTCCTACAATGAGCAGTTCTTC. Translation gives CASSVAGGSGSYNEQFF. The V call is TRBV9, the J call TRBJ2-1, with 7 bases that match TRBD2. CDR1 and CDR2 from the germline V gene are SGDLS and YYNGEE. The CDR3 loop spans 17 amino acids. With V trimmed by 0 bases and J by 1 base, 7 bases remained unmatched.

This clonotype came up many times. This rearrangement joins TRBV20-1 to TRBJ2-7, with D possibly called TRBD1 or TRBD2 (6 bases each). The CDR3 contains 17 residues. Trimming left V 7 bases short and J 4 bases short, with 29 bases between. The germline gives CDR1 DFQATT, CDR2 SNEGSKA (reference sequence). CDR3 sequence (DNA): TGCAGTGTCGACGGGGGTTCGGGGGCGCTGAGGTTTTACGAGCAGTACTTC. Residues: CSVDGGSGALRFYEQYF.

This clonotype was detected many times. The CDR3 reads CSASTTRRESYEQYF. CDR3 nucleotide sequence: TGCAGTGCTTCAACAACTAGAAGGGAGTCCTACGAGCAGTACTTC. The chain employs TRBV20-1 and TRBJ2-7; TRBD2 might be the D (5 bases). Per the germline V gene, CDR1 is DFQATT and CDR2 is SNEGSKA (reference sequence). V lost 5 bases and J 1 base, leaving 18 bases between the germline ends. This CDR3 region has 15 residues.

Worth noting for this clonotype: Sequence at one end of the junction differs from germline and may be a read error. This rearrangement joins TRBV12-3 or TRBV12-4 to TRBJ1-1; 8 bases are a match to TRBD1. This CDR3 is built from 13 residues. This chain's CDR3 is CASTDRVNTEASF. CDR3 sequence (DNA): TGTGCCAGCACGGACAGGGTCAACACTGAAGCTTCCTTT.

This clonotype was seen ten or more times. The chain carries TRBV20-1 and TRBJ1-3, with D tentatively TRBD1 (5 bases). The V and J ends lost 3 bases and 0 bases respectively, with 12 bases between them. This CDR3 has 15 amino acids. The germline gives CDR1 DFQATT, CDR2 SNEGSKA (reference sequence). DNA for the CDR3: TGCAGTGCTAGTGTGGGGCCCCGCTCTGGAAACACCATATATTTT. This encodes CSASVGPRSGNTIYF.

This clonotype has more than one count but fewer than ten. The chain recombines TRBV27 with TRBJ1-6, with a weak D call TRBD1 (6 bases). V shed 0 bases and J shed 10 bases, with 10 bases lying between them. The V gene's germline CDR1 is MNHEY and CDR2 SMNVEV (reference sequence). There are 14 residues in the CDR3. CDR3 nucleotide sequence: TGTGCCAGCAGTTTATCTGGGGGCGACTCACCCCTCCACTTT. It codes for CASSLSGGDSPLHF.

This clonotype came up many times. The CDR3 coding sequence is TGCAGTGCTAGAGATCACGGGACTAGCTACAATGAGCAGTTCTTC. This gives the protein CSARDHGTSYNEQFF. The chain recombines TRBV20-1 with TRBJ2-1, with 8 bases that match TRBD2. The CDR3 is made up of 15 amino acids. Germline lookup yields CDR1 DFQATT and CDR2 SNEGSKA (reference sequence). V lost 0 bases and J lost 3; bases outside the gene matches: 4.